This T cell receptor beta chain was profiled in a study of cytomegalovirus exposure and HLA in healthy donors. Notes on the study in general: Reports indicate that TCR beta sequences accurately predicted the HLA-A and HLA-B alleles of most subjects.

This PCR relied on a set of 60 Vbeta primers and 13 Jbeta primers. Profiling relied on immunoSEQ multiplex PCR, and the TCRdb table lists in-frame clones only, not all of them. The sample consists of about 190,000 clones, roughly four fifths of them appearing once. In germline, CDR1 is MNHEY, CDR2 SVGAGI. The CDR3 totals 15 residues. The germline V and J ends were trimmed by 6 bases and 3 bases, with 17 bases remaining between them. Turning to this clone: Its antigen is not identified.

Sequencing was performed on PBMCs. The chain recombines TRBV6-5 with TRBJ1-1; TRBD1 might be the D (6 bases). The sequence was collected from a man aged 40-55 years in good health and CMV-seropositive. DNA of the CDR3: TGTGCCAGCAGCCTGACAGGTGGGGCGGACACTGAAGCTTTCTTT. It translates to CASSLTGGADTEAFF.